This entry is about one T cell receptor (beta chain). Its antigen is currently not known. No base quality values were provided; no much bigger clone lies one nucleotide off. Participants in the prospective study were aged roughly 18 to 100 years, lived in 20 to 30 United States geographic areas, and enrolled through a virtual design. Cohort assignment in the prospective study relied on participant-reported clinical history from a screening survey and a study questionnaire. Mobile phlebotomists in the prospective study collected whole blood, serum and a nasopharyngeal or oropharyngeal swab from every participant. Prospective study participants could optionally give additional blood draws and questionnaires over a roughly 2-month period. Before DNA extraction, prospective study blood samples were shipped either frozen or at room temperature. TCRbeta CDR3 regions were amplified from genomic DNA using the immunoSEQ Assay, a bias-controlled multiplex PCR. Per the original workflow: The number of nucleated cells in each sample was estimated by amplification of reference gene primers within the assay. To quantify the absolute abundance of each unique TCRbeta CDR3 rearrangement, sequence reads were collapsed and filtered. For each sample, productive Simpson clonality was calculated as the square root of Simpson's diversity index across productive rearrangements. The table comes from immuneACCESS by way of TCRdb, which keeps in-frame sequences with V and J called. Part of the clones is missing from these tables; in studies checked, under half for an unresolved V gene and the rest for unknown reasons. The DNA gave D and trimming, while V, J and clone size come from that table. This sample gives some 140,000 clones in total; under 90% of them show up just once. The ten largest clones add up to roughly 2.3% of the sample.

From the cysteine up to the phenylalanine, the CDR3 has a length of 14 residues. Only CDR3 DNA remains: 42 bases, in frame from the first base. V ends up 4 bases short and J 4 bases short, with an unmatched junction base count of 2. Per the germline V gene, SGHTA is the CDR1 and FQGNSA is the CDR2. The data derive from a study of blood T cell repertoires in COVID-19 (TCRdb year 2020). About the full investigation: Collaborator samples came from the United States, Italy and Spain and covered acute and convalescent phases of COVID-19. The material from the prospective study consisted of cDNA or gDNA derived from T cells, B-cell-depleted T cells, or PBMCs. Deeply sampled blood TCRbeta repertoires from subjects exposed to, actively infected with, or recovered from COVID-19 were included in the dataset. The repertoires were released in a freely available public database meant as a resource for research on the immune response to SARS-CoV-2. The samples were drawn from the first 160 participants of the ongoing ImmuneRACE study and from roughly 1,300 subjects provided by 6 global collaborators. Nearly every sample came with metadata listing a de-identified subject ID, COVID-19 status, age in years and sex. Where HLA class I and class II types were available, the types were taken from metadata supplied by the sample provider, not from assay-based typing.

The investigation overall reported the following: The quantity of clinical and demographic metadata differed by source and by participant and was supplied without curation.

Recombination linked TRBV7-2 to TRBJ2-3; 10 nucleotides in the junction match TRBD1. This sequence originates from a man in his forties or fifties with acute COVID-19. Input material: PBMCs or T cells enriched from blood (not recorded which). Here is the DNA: TGTGCCAGCAGCTCCGGACAGGGGGCAGATACGCAGTATTTT. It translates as CASSSGQGADTQYF.